This TCR beta chain was profiled in a study of T cell repertoires in cytomegalovirus infection. Broader study findings: Carriage of CMV together with the relevant HLA was identifiable through cumulative public TCR beta family frequency.

With 8 bases clipped from V and 3 bases from J, the junction kept 6 bases outside the gene matches. Germline V CDR1 and CDR2: MNHEY, SVGEGT. The CDR3 has 14 residues. TCRdb called the reads again in MiXCR, with one record for every CDR3 protein. Among some 600,000 distinct CDR3 sequences, around 24% were seen once, and the ten largest hold 8%. A word on this clonotype: As yet, its antigen is unknown.

Source material: CD8+ T cells from PBMCs. This rearrangement joins TRBV6-2 or TRBV6-3 to TRBJ2-3, with TRBD2 matching 9 bases. This sequence originates from a human donor in good health (CMV status not recorded). Some clones in this sample may be carry-over from other donors' samples. Written as DNA, the CDR3 is TGTGCCAGCCAGGCGGGGGGGCCGACAGATACGCAGTATTTT. It codes for CASQAGGPTDTQYF.